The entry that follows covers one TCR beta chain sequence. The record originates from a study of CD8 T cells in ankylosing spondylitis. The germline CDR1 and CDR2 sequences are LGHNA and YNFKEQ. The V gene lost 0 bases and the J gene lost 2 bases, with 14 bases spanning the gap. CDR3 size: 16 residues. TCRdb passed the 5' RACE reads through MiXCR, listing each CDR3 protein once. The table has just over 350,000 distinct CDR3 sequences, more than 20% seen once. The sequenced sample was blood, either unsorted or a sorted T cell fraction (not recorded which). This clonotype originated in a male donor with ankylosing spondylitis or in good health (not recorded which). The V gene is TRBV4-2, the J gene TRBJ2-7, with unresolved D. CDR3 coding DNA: TGTGCCAGCAGCCAAGAGGCCGGGTCCCCGGCCTACGAGCAGTACTTC. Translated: CASSQEAGSPAYEQYF.